This T cell receptor beta chain is drawn from a study of shared clonotypes between healthy human individuals. Overall study findings and caveats: Naive subsets generally exceeded memory subsets in estimated richness.

The assay was carried out at the deep level. Each sorted subset replicate got 200 ng genomic DNA, 30,000 or so genomes. Profiling relied on immunoSEQ multiplex PCR, and the TCRdb table lists in-frame clones only, not all of them. The table shows a few million clones, with over 85% occurring only once. The CDR3 is 13 residues long. The germline V and J ends were trimmed by 4 bases and 0 bases, with 7 bases remaining between them. CDR1 and CDR2 from the germline V gene are SGHNT and YYREEE (reference sequence). A word on this clone: What it binds is unknown.

The rearrangement joins TRBV5-4 to TRBJ2-5; D ambiguous. The sample comprised naive CD4+ T cells sorted from blood. Sample subset: CD45RA+ positively selected. The receptor was derived from a man in his late teens or twenties in good health. Written as DNA, the CDR3 is TGTGCCAGCAGCCCCCTGTACCAAGAGACCCAGTACTTC. Residues: CASSPLYQETQYF.